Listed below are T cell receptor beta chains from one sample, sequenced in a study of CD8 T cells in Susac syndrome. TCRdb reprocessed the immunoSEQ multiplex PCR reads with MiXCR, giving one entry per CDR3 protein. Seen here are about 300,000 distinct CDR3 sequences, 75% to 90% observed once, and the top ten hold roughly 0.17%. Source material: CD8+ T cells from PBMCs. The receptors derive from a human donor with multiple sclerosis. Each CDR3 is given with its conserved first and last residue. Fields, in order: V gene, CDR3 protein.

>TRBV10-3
CAISESREISPQHF
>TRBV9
CASSVYDSRETQYF
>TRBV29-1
CSPSGDGNEQFF
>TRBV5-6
CASSLVGRQSSYNEQFF
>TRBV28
CASSLRRGLAWGKNNEQFF
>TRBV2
CASSRTPQGETQYF
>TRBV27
CASSLSGDLSWVEQYF
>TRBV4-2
CASSQDRGQGTEAFF
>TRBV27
CASIGTGTVQYF
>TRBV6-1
CASSYARGGNEQFF
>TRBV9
CASRGVTGNTIYF
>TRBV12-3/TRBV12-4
CASRGFGGELFF
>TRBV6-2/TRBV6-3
CASSYPQNIQYF